Sequencing of this T cell receptor beta chain was carried out in a study of T cells in Graves' hyperthyroidism and ophthalmopathy. General study findings and limits: Most thyroid clonotypes that were expanded above 0.001 also turned up in blood. Ophthalmopathy was told apart from stable hyperthyroidism by a 13 V-J model.

CDR1 and CDR2 (germline): LNHDA, SQIVND (reference sequence). The CDR3 contains 13 residues. The ends lost 7 bases at V and 7 bases at J; junction bases unmatched: 6. Amplification of TCR beta CDR3 regions was performed using RNA transcripts as template. With the HTBI primer set, the TCR CDR3 went through a first round of RT-PCR. TCRdb reanalysed the multiplex PCR reads using MiXCR and keeps one entry per CDR3 protein. The sample records roughly 300,000 distinct CDR3 sequences, over 11% being singletons. Only a few counts were recorded for this clonotype. Its antigen is not identified. Uncontrolled infection, other autoimmune disease, pregnancy and lactation each barred patients from inclusion. Used for diagnoses were clinical symptoms, serum thyroxine and TRAb, thyroid ultrasound and orbital computed tomography.

The sequencing sample was made of blood. This clonotype was sampled from a woman aged 30 to 39 with Graves' hyperthyroidism. The rearrangement links TRBV19 to TRBJ2-7, with 11 bases fitting TRBD2. The CDR3 DNA reads TGTGCCAGTAAACTAGCGGGAGCGCGGGAGCAGTACTTC. It translates to CASKLAGAREQYF.